This is a list of T cell receptor beta chains from one sample in a study of blood T cell repertoires in COVID-19. Assay: immunoSEQ multiplex PCR; the TCRdb copy retains only in-frame clones and omits some. This sample carries about 180,000 clones, roughly 87% of them seen once, and the ten largest clones take 1.5% to 2%. The source material was peripheral blood. The receptors were gathered from a man between 18 and 29 years old who had recovered from COVID-19. Both conserved end residues are part of each CDR3. The order of the fields is J gene, V gene, CDR3 protein.

TRBJ1-1 | TRBV6-6 | CASRRQGDTEAFF
TRBJ2-5 | TRBV19 | CASSSTRAKETQYF
TRBJ2-1 | TRBV6-5 | CASSWGLAGAYEQFF
TRBJ1-1 | TRBV14 | CASSPWTGAGNTEAFF
TRBJ2-2 | TRBV3-1/TRBV3-2 | CASSQGGGIGELFF
TRBJ2-3 | TRBV5-6 | CASSFDRVGTDTQYF
TRBJ2-1 | TRBV5-1 | CASSLRLAGVFGNEQFF
TRBJ2-4 | TRBV2 | CASSASSGKNIQYF
TRBJ2-2 | TRBV11-2 | CASSSIAGNTGELFF
TRBJ2-3 | TRBV7-2 | CASKLADSTDTQYF
TRBJ1-2 | TRBV29-1 | CSVAEAGYTF
TRBJ2-2 | TRBV7-2 | CASSLVPTSAFTGELFF
TRBJ1-1 | TRBV29-1 | CSVQVASVNTEAFF
TRBJ1-2 | TRBV7-2 | CASSLGQGAYGYTF
TRBJ1-6 | TRBV7-9 | CASSPRQGPEGSPLHF
TRBJ2-1 | TRBV9 | CASSVGTSRVNEQFF
TRBJ1-6 | TRBV9 | CASSLQGNNSPLHF
TRBJ2-2 | TRBV7-9 | CASSLGGNTGELFF
TRBJ1-3 | TRBV25-1 | CASSEWMGTDGNTIYF
TRBJ2-7 | TRBV5-5 | CASSRPGTGGDEQYF
TRBJ2-1 | TRBV7-2 | CASSLLGVANEQFF
TRBJ1-5 | TRBV27 | CASSLSVNQPQHF
TRBJ2-1 | TRBV4-1 | CASSDEFGTPYNEQFF
TRBJ1-5 | TRBV5-1 | CASSSTGGGQPQHF
TRBJ2-7 | TRBV7-9 | CASSLGREYEQYF
TRBJ1-2 | TRBV19 | CASSWGQMNYGYTF
TRBJ2-1 | TRBV5-1 | CASSFTAGGIAYNEQFF
TRBJ2-5 | TRBV11-2 | CASSPYGAVGRRVQETQYF
TRBJ2-1 | TRBV5-4 | CAGQTYNEQFF
TRBJ1-4 | TRBV6-1 | CASSEFPGVSEKLFF
TRBJ1-2 | TRBV28 | CASTLDEGANDYGYTF
TRBJ2-1 | TRBV5-4 | CASGDRDEQFF
TRBJ1-5 | TRBV7-9 | CASSLGQGSNQPQHF
TRBJ1-2 | TRBV3-1/TRBV3-2 | CASSQESGGNYGYTF
TRBJ2-7 | TRBV7-2 | CASSFPMAGALEQYF
TRBJ2-7 | TRBV4-3 | CASSQDRRLAGGDEQYF